This entry features one TCR beta chain sequence. The source of the sample is a study of blood T cell repertoires in COVID-19. About the study: Acute and convalescent COVID-19 specimens originated in the United States, Italy and Spain.

The J segment lost 3 bases and the V segment lost 3 bases, leaving 2 bases of the junction unmatched. The CDR3 consists of 15 residues. From germline, CDR1 is SGHRS and CDR2 YFSETQ. As handled by the study authors: Amplification with reference gene primers provided the estimates of nucleated cell counts. Profiled with immunoSEQ multiplex PCR; TCRdb holds only in-frame clones, not every one. V and J calls and clone size are those listed in that table; D and trimming were worked out from the DNA. Among hundreds of thousands of clones listed, around 82% were seen once. The V and J genes are TRBV5-1 and TRBJ2-2; 10 bases agree with TRBD2. This TCR came from a human donor in a cohort sampled during active COVID-19. Sample: peripheral blood. In DNA, the CDR3 is TGCGCCAGCAGCTCGAGCGGGAGGGACACCGGGGAGCTGTTTTTT. Translation: CASSSSGRDTGELFF.